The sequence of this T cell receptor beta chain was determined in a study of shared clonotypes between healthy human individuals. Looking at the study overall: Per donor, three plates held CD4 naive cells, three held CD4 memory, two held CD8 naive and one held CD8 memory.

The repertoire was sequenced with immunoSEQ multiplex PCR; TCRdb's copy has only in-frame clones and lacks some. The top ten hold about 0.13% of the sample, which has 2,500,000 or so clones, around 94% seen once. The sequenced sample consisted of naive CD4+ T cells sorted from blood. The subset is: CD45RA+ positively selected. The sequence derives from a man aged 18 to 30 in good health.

The CDR3 loop reads CASSPGLTLYF. CDR3 coding DNA: TGTGCCAGCAGCCCGGGGCTTACTCTGTACTTC. This rearrangement joins TRBV14 to TRBJ2-7; D tentatively reads TRBD1 or TRBD2 (5 bases each). The CDR3 spans 11 residues. Germline V gene lookup returns CDR1 SGHDN and CDR2 FVKESK. V lost 4 bases and J 12 bases, leaving 13 bases between the germline ends.